Presented here are 29 T cell receptor beta chains from one specimen sequenced in a study of T-cell memory formation after mild COVID-19. Via MiXCR, TCRdb re-called the 5' RACE reads, giving one row per CDR3 protein. Of about 82,000 distinct CDR3 sequences listed, roughly 12% are singletons. Sequenced sample: PBMCs or a T cell subset sorted from them (not recorded which). These receptors came from a man aged 18 to 29 who had mild COVID-19 (a few samples of this study predate the infection). Cell type and time point are not known.

This clonotype appeared a few times. The chain carries TRBV28 and TRBJ2-2; D tentatively reads TRBD1 or TRBD2 (5 bases each). V was clipped by 7 bases and J by 7 bases, with 22 bases between them. This CDR3 has 16 amino acids. Per germline, CDR1 MDHEN and CDR2 SYDVKM. Here the CDR3 reads CASTQGDLNVGGELFF. The CDR3 DNA sequence: TGTGCCAGCACTCAAGGGGACCTAAATGTAGGCGGGGAGCTGTTTTTT.

This chain links TRBV12-3 or TRBV12-4 with TRBJ2-1; the match to TRBD2 covers 10 bases. CDR3 length equals 13 residues. Trimming cost V 6 bases and J 6 bases; bases outside gene matches: 2. CDR3 loop: CASRSGGANEQFF. The CDR3 nucleotides read TGTGCCAGCAGAAGCGGGGGGGCCAATGAGCAGTTCTTC.

In this sample, this clonotype turned up a few times. This sequence joins TRBV6-2 or TRBV6-3 and TRBJ2-3; D perhaps matches TRBD2 (5 bases). The germline V and J ends were trimmed by 5 bases and 6 bases, with 15 bases remaining between them. The CDR3 totals 14 residues. Germline CDR1 is MNHEY and CDR2 is SVGEGT. Here the CDR3 DNA reads TGTGCCAGCAGTGGACTCAGTTCCGTTGATACGCAGTATTTT. Translation gives CASSGLSSVDTQYF.

Ten or more counts support this clonotype. The chain joins TRBV29-1 to TRBJ2-2; tentatively, D is TRBD2 (6 bases). CDR1 and CDR2 from the germline V gene are SQVTM and ANQGSEA. The V end was cut by 1 base, the J end by 5 bases, with 17 bases between. The CDR3 runs 16 residues. CDR3: CSVEAGRGSWTGELFF. CDR3 in DNA: TGCAGCGTTGAAGCAGGACGGGGGTCTTGGACCGGGGAGCTGTTTTTT.

J is TRBJ1-2 and V is TRBV7-2, with a tentative D call TRBD1 (5 bases). V was pared by 2 bases and J by 3 bases, with 19 bases between. Germline CDR1 SGHTA, CDR2 FQGNSA. The CDR3 extends over 17 amino acids. As DNA, the CDR3 is TGTGCCAGCAGCTTATTGGGCAGGGAGGAACAGCACTATGGCTACACCTTC. Its translation: CASSLLGREEQHYGYTF.

This clonotype turned up a few times. The gene calls are TRBV13 and TRBJ1-1; possible D gene TRBD1, 6 bases. Germline V CDR1 and CDR2: PRHDT, FYEKMQ (reference sequence). The CDR3 sequence is 15 residues long. Trimming pared 5 bases from V and 1 base from J, leaving 14 bases between. The CDR3 DNA is TGTGCCAGCAGCGAAGGGAGGGGGGAGAACACTGAAGCTTTCTTT. This translates into CASSEGRGENTEAFF.

This clonotype was observed a few times. The genes are TRBV6-2 or TRBV6-3 and TRBJ2-4; no definite D call. The CDR3 sequence is 12 residues long. Trimming took 4 bases from V and 6 from J, leaving 7 bases between them. Germline CDR1 and CDR2: MNHEY and SVGEGT. The CDR3 reads CASSFDLNIQYF. CDR3 bases: TGTGCCAGCAGTTTCGATCTAAACATTCAGTACTTC.

This clonotype has a handful of counts. This CDR3 is CASSWTSGVGSYEQYF. The CDR3, as DNA: TGCGCCAGCAGCTGGACTAGCGGGGTGGGTTCCTACGAGCAGTACTTC. This chain connects TRBV5-1 to TRBJ2-7, with 12 bases identical to TRBD2. The CDR3 is 16 amino acids. V trimming: 3 bases; J trimming: 1 base; junction bases outside the gene matches: 5. Germline V gene sequence: CDR1 SGHRS, CDR2 YFSETQ. Full variable domain (outside the CDR3, taken from reference TRBV5-1 and TRBJ2-7): KAGVTQTPRYLIKTRGQQVTLSCSPISGHRSVSWYQQTPGQGLQFLFEYFSETQRNKGNFPGRFSGRQFSNSRSEMNVSTLELGDSALYLCASSWTSGVGSYEQYFGPGTRLTVT.

V is TRBV4-3 and J is TRBJ1-4; D is perhaps TRBD1 (5 bases). Per germline, CDR1 LGHNA and CDR2 YSLEER. The CDR3 is 16 residues long. Trimming pared 0 bases from V and 2 bases from J, leaving 10 bases between. The CDR3 DNA sequence: TGCGCCAGCAGCCAAGACGGGACGTTGACTAATGAAAAACTGTTTTTT. Its protein product is CASSQDGTLTNEKLFF.

V is TRBV6-6 and J is TRBJ2-1, with a possible D match to TRBD1 (6 bases). Trimming shortened V by 8 bases and J by 5 bases, and 19 bases separated the two germline ends. This CDR3 has 15 amino acids. Germline-derived CDR1 and CDR2 are MNHNY and SVGAGI (reference sequence). The CDR3 DNA is TGTGCCAGCGTTCTGGCGGCGCAGGGGCACAATGAGCAGTTCTTC. Encoded protein: CASVLAAQGHNEQFF.

The chain joins TRBV4-1 to TRBJ1-1; no definite D call. Per germline, CDR1 MGHRA and CDR2 YSYEKL. The CDR3 contains 16 residues. Trimming shortened V by 0 bases and J by 0 bases, and 11 bases separated the two germline ends. CDR3 sequence reads: CASSQEAVIMNTEAFF. CDR3 in DNA: TGCGCCAGCAGCCAAGAGGCAGTTATCATGAACACTGAAGCTTTCTTT.

This clonotype has a handful of counts. The chain links TRBV4-1 to TRBJ2-5; D unresolved. V lost 2 bases, J lost 1 base, and 17 bases lay in between. CDR1 MGHRA and CDR2 YSYEKL come from the germline V gene. The CDR3 runs to 17 residues. CDR3 loop: CASSQLRAGVGQETQYF. The CDR3 DNA follows: TGCGCCAGCAGCCAACTTCGGGCAGGCGTAGGCCAAGAGACCCAGTACTTC.

The chain has TRBV7-2 and TRBJ2-2; the match to TRBD2 covers 13 bases. V trimming: 6 bases; J trimming: 4 bases; junction bases outside the gene matches: 5. Germline V gene lookup returns CDR1 SGHTA and CDR2 FQGNSA. CDR3 length: 16 amino acids. This CDR3 is CASSSLAGGSTGELFF. CDR3 in DNA: TGTGCCAGCAGTTCACTAGCGGGGGGGAGCACCGGGGAGCTGTTTTTT.

V usage is TRBV12-3 or TRBV12-4 and J usage is TRBJ2-3, with 7 bases matching TRBD1. The V gene end was trimmed by 5 bases and the J gene end by 6 bases; junction bases not matched to a gene: 8. This CDR3 region has 14 residues. Here the CDR3 DNA reads TGTGCCAGCAGTCAAAAGGGGGCAGGCGATACGCAGTATTTT. As protein: CASSQKGAGDTQYF.

V and J are TRBV29-1 and TRBJ1-1; TRBD1 matches 12 bases. The J segment lost 8 bases and the V segment lost 3 bases, leaving 10 bases of the junction unmatched. The CDR3 is 15 residues long. Per the germline V gene, CDR1 is SQVTM and CDR2 is ANQGSEA. The CDR3 DNA reads as TGCAGCGTTGAGGGGACAGGGGGCCGCCAAGGGGAAGCTTTCTTT. It codes for CSVEGTGGRQGEAFF. Based on the CDR3 plus reference TRBV29-1 and TRBJ1-1, the full variable domain is SAVISQKPSRDICQRGTSLTIQCQVDSQVTMMFWYRQQPGQSLTLIATANQGSEATYESGFVIDKFPISRPNLTFSTLTVSNMSPEDSSIYLCSVEGTGGRQGEAFFGQGTRLTVV.

The chain recombines TRBV27 with TRBJ2-5; D remains unclear. Germline V lookup: CDR1 MNHEY, CDR2 SMNVEV (reference sequence). V lost 1 base and J lost 2, with 8 bases in between. The CDR3 consists of 14 residues. The CDR3 spells CASSLWANQETQYF. CDR3 in DNA: TGTGCCAGCAGTTTATGGGCAAATCAAGAGACCCAGTACTTC.

Only a few counts were recorded for this clonotype. This chain joins TRBV7-3 and TRBJ2-2; D call uncertain. The V gene's germline CDR1 is SGHTA and CDR2 FQGTGA. The CDR3 length is 12 residues. V was shortened by 4 bases and J by 5 bases, with 5 bases between the two germline ends. The DNA of the CDR3 is TGTGCCAGCAGCTGGCAGACCGGGGAGCTGTTTTTT. Translated: CASSWQTGELFF.

The CDR3 region is CASRPGDGYNSPLHF. CDR3 coding DNA: TGTGCCAGCAGACCAGGGGACGGGTATAATTCACCCCTCCACTTT. The chain joins TRBV7-9 to TRBJ1-6, with D maybe TRBD1 (6 bases). CDR3 length: 15 residues. V was cut by 6 bases and J by 4 bases, with 13 bases left in between. Per the germline V gene, CDR1 is SEHNR and CDR2 is FQNEAQ (reference sequence).

This clonotype was observed a few times. The CDR3 reads CASSDGGDYNEQFF. CDR3 bases: TGTGCCAGCAGCGATGGCGGGGACTACAATGAGCAGTTCTTC. The gene calls are TRBV9 and TRBJ2-1; D perhaps matches TRBD2 (6 bases). The CDR3 runs to 14 residues. Germline V gene lookup returns CDR1 SGDLS and CDR2 YYNGEE. V was shortened by 3 bases and J by 3 bases, with 10 bases between the two germline ends.

This clonotype was observed a few times. This chain connects TRBV20-1 to TRBJ2-1, with unresolved D. The V gene lost 5 bases and the J gene lost 5 bases, with 10 bases spanning the gap. Per the germline V gene, CDR1 is DFQATT and CDR2 is SNEGSKA (reference sequence). CDR3 length: 12 residues. CDR3 coding DNA: TGCAGTGCTTCGCTGGATAACAATGAGCAGTTCTTC. Its translation: CSASLDNNEQFF.

This clonotype was observed many times. This chain connects TRBV2 to TRBJ2-1; 8 bases align to TRBD2. This CDR3 has 15 amino acids. V shed 8 bases, J shed 3 bases, and the junction held 9 bases outside the gene matches. The V gene's germline CDR1 is SNHLY and CDR2 FYNNEI. The CDR3 DNA reads as TGTGCCAGCGCGGCCCAGGCGGGGGGCTACAATGAGCAGTTCTTC. Its translation: CASAAQAGGYNEQFF.

The DNA of the CDR3 is TGCGCCAGCAGCCAAGTAGAACAGAGCTTCAATGAGCAGTTCTTC. It codes for CASSQVEQSFNEQFF. The rearrangement links TRBV4-3 to TRBJ2-1; D is uncertain. Per germline, CDR1 LGHNA and CDR2 YSLEER. Trimming left V 1 base short and J 6 bases short, with 13 bases between. This CDR3 comprises 15 residues.

The table lists this clonotype with a few counts. J is TRBJ1-1 and V is TRBV12-3 or TRBV12-4; no clear D. Trimming left V 8 bases short and J 7 bases short, with 11 bases between. This CDR3 contains 11 residues. The CDR3 here is CASLQFNEAFF. The CDR3 nucleotides are TGTGCCAGCCTACAGTTCAATGAAGCTTTCTTT.

The genes are TRBV5-6 and TRBJ2-2; weak D call: TRBD2 (5 bases). The V and J ends lost 4 bases and 3 bases respectively, with 7 bases between them. Germline values: CDR1 SGHDT, CDR2 YYEEEE. This CDR3 contains 13 residues. CDR3: CASSPRDTGELFF. As DNA, the CDR3 is TGTGCCAGCAGCCCGAGGGACACCGGGGAGCTGTTTTTT. Full variable domain (remainder filled in from reference TRBV5-6 and TRBJ2-2): DAGVTQSPTHLIKTRGQQVTLRCSPKSGHDTVSWYQQALGQGPQFIFQYYEEEERQRGNFPDRFSGHQFPNYSSELNVNALLLGDSALYLCASSPRDTGELFFGEGSRLTVL.

This clonotype has just a few counts. The chain recombines TRBV6-5 with TRBJ1-6; D is possibly TRBD1 (5 bases). Trimming left V 0 bases short and J 8 bases short, with 11 bases between. Germline assignment: CDR1 MNHEY and CDR2 SVGAGI. The CDR3 is made up of 15 amino acids. As DNA, the CDR3 is TGTGCCAGCAGTTACTCGAGGGGCAGGTATTCACCCCTCCACTTT. Translated: CASSYSRGRYSPLHF.

The chain uses TRBV10-3 and TRBJ2-7, with a possible D match to TRBD1 (6 bases). Looked up from germline, CDR1 is ENHRY and CDR2 is SYGVKD. The CDR3 has 13 amino acids. Trimming took off 3 bases at V and 2 bases at J, with 8 bases between the two ends. CDR3 in DNA: TGTGCCATCAGTGAAGGGACAACCTACGAGCAGTACGTC. This sequence encodes CAISEGTTYEQYV.

The V gene is TRBV9, the J gene TRBJ1-5; TRBD1 matches at 8 bases. Trimming cost V 5 bases and J 2 bases; bases outside gene matches: 6. Germline V gene data show CDR1 as SGDLS and CDR2 as YYNGEE. This CDR3 has 15 residues. The DNA for the CDR3 is TGTGCCAGCAGTCAGGGGGCAGGTGGCAATCAGCCCCAGCATTTT. Protein sequence: CASSQGAGGNQPQHF. Complete variable domain (other parts from reference TRBV9 and TRBJ1-5): DSGVTQTPKHLITATGQRVTLRCSPRSGDLSVYWYQQSLDQGLQFLIQYYNGEERAKGNILERFSAQQFPDLHSELNLSSLELGDSALYFCASSQGAGGNQPQHFGDGTRLSIL.

This clonotype was seen only a few times. The chain has TRBV5-1 and TRBJ1-2; TRBD1 matches at 9 bases. The CDR3 length is 13 residues. Trimming removed 4 bases from V and 8 bases from J; junction bases left unmatched: 6. Germline loops: CDR1 SGHRS, CDR2 YFSETQ. This CDR3 reads CASSQTGGGGYTF. DNA for the CDR3: TGCGCCAGCAGCCAAACAGGGGGCGGCGGCTACACCTTC.

V and J are TRBV6-6 and TRBJ2-1; no clear D gene. Germline values: CDR1 MNHNY, CDR2 SVGAGI (reference sequence). This CDR3 is built from 11 residues. V lost 5 bases, J lost 6 bases, and 5 bases lay in between. CDR3: CASSEANEQFF. In DNA form, the CDR3 reads TGTGCCAGCAGTGAGGCCAATGAGCAGTTCTTC.